This T cell receptor (beta chain) was sequenced for a study of blood T cell repertoires in COVID-19. This CDR3 comprises 14 residues. Germline-derived CDR1 and CDR2 are SGHRS and YFSETQ. With 0 bases clipped from V and 5 bases from J, the junction kept 5 bases outside the gene matches. The protocol was immunoSEQ multiplex PCR, while the TCRdb copy is restricted to in-frame clones and leaves out a portion. Seen here are around 52,000 clones, 83% observed once, and the top ten hold around 4.9%. V is TRBV5-1 and J is TRBJ2-7; the match to TRBD1 covers 7 bases. Sequenced: peripheral blood. The clonotype originates from a human donor in a cohort sampled during active COVID-19. CDR3 in amino acids: CASSLGDSSHEQYF. The CDR3 DNA sequence: TGCGCCAGCAGCTTGGGGGACAGTTCTCACGAGCAGTACTTC.